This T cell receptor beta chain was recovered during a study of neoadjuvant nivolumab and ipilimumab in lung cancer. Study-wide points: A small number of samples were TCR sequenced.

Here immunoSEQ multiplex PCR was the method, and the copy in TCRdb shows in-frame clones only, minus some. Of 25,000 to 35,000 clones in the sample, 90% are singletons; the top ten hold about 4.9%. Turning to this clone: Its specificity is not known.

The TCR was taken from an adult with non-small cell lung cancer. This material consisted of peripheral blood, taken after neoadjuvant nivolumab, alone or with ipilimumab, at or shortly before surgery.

DNA for the CDR3: TGTGCCAGCAGTTTACTAGAGGTTGGCACTGAAGCTTTCTTT. Translated: CASSLLEVGTEAFF. The chain joins TRBV11-2 to TRBJ1-1; D uncertain. The CDR3 runs to 14 residues. Germline CDR1 is SGHAT and CDR2 is FQNNGV. Trimming pared 6 bases from V and 4 bases from J, leaving 15 bases between.